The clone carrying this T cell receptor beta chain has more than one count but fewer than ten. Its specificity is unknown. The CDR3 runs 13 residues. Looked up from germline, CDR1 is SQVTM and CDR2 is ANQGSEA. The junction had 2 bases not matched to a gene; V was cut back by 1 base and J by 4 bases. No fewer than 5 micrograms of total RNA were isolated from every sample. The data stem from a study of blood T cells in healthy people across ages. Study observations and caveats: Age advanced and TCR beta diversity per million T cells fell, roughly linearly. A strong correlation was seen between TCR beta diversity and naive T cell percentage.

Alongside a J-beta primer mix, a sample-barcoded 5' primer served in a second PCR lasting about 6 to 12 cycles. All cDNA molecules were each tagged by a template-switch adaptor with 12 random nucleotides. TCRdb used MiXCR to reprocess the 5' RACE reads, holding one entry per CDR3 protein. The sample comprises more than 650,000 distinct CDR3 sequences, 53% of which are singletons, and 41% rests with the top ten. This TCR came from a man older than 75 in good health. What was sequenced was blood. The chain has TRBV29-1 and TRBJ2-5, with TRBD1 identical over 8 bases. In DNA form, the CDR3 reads TGCAGCGTTGAAGGCCAGGGGGCAGAGACCCAGTACTTC. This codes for CSVEGQGAETQYF.